This entry is about one TCR beta chain. Its target is unknown. Trimming removed 3 bases at V and 3 bases at J, with 13 bases between. CDR3 size: 15 residues. CDR1 is LNHDA, CDR2 SQIVND, per germline (reference sequence). The data originate from a study of shared clonotypes between healthy human individuals. Looking at the study overall: Three CD4 naive, three CD4 memory, two CD8 naive and one CD8 memory plate were used per donor. Study-wide results and limits: Memory subsets had estimated richness that was generally smaller than that of naive subsets. Four donors held approximately 4.5% of naive CD4 clonotypes in common.

Profiling relied on immunoSEQ multiplex PCR, and the TCRdb table lists in-frame clones only, not all of them. The sample has 560,000 or so clones, about 96% seen once. Naive CD8 cells, CD45RO-negative and positively selected for CCR7, excluded terminally differentiated effector memory CD45RA+ cells. The healthy adult donors were HIV-negative and reported no recent acute infections or vaccinations. This rearrangement joins TRBV19 to TRBJ2-3; possible D gene TRBD1, 6 bases. The sequence derives from a woman aged 30 to 39 in good health. The material sequenced was naive CD8+ T cells sorted from blood. In DNA, the CDR3 is TGTGCCAGTAGTATTTCGGGACATTCGACAGATACGCAGTATTTT. It translates to CASSISGHSTDTQYF.